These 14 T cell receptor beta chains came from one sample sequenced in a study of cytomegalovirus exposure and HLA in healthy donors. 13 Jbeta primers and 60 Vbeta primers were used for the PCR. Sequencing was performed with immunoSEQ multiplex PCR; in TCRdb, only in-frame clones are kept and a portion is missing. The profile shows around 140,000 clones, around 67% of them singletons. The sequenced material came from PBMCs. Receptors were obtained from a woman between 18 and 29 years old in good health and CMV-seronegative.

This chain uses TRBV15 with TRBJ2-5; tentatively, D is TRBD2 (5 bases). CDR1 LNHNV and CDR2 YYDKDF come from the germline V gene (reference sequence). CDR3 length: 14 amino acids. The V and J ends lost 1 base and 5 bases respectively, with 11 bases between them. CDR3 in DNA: TGTGCCACCAGCAGAGGTGGGAGAGATGAGACCCAGTACTTC. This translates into CATSRGGRDETQYF.

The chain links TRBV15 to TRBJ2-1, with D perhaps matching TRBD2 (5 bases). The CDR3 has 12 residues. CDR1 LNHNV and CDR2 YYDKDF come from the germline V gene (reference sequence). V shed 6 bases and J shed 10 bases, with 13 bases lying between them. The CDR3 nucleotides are TGTGCCACCAGTGCTACGGGGTTAGAGCAGTTCTTC. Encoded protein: CATSATGLEQFF. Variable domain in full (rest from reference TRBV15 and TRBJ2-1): DAMVIQNPRYQVTQFGKPVTLSCSQTLNHNVMYWYQQKSSQAPKLLFHYYDKDFNNEADTPDNFQSRRPNTSFCFLDIRSPGLGDTAMYLCATSATGLEQFFGPGTRLTVL.

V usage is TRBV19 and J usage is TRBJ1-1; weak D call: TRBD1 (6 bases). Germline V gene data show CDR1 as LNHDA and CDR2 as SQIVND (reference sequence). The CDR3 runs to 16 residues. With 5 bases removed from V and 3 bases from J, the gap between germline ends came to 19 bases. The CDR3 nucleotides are TGTGCCAGTAGTGTGGAGAGGGCAGGGGAGCACACTGAAGCTTTCTTT. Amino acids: CASSVERAGEHTEAFF.

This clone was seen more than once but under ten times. CDR3 DNA sequence: TGTGCCAGCAGCTCGACAGGGGTGTACACCGGGGAGCTGTTTTTT. Amino acids: CASSSTGVYTGELFF. The chain is built from TRBV5-8 and TRBJ2-2, with 8 nucleotides matching TRBD1. Germline CDR1 and CDR2: SGHTS and YDEGEE. V was clipped by 3 bases and J by 3 bases; unmatched bases: 4. The CDR3 has 15 residues.

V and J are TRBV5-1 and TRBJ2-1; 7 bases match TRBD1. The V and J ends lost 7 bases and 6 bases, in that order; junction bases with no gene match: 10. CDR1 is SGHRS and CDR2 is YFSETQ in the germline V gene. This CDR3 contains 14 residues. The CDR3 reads CASYRDSRPNEQFF. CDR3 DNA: TGCGCCAGCTACCGGGACAGTAGACCCAATGAGCAGTTCTTC.

The CDR3 bases are TGTGCCAGCAGCGTACTCGGGAGCGGACTGAATGAGCAGTTCTTC. This encodes CASSVLGSGLNEQFF. The chain uses TRBV9 and TRBJ2-1; D is perhaps TRBD2 (6 bases). The V gene lost 1 base and the J gene lost 7 bases, with 15 bases spanning the gap. This CDR3 has 15 residues. The germline gives CDR1 SGDLS, CDR2 YYNGEE.

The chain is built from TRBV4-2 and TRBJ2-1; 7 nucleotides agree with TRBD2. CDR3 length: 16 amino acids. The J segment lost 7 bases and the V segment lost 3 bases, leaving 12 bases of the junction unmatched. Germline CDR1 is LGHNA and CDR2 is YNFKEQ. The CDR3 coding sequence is TGTGCCAGCAGCCACCCCCGGGGCGGGGGTGGTAATGAGCAGTTCTTC. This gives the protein CASSHPRGGGGNEQFF.

CDR3 sequence (DNA): TGTGCCTGGAGGGGAGGGGGTGAAGCTTTCTTT. Translating it yields CAWRGGGEAFF. The J gene is TRBJ1-1, the V gene TRBV30; tentatively, D is TRBD1 (6 bases). V was pared by 3 bases and J by 7 bases, with 9 bases between. Germline V gives CDR1 GTSNPN, CDR2 SVGIG (reference sequence). CDR3 size: 11 residues.

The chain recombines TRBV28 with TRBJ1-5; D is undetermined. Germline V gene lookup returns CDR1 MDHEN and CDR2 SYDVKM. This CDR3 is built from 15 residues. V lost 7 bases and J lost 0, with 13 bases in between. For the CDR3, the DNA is TGTGCCAGCACCCGGGCGGGATATAGCAATCAGCCCCAGCATTTT. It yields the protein CASTRAGYSNQPQHF.

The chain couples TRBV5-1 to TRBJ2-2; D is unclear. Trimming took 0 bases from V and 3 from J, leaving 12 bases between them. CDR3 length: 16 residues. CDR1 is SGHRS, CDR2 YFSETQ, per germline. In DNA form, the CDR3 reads TGCGCCAGCAGCTTGGTAGTCACCCGATACACCGGGGAGCTGTTTTTT. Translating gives CASSLVVTRYTGELFF. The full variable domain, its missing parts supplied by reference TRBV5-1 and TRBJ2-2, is KAGVTQTPRYLIKTRGQQVTLSCSPISGHRSVSWYQQTPGQGLQFLFEYFSETQRNKGNFPGRFSGRQFSNSRSEMNVSTLELGDSALYLCASSLVVTRYTGELFFGEGSRLTVL.

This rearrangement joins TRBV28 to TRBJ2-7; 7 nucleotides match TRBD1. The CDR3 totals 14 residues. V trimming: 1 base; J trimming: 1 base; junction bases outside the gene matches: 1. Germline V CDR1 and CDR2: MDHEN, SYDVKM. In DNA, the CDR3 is TGTGCCAGCAGTTTATCGGGACAGTCCTACGAGCAGTACTTC. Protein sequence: CASSLSGQSYEQYF. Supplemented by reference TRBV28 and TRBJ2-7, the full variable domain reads DVKVTQSSRYLVKRTGEKVFLECVQDMDHENMFWYRQDPGLGLRLIYFSYDVKMKEKGDIPEGYSVSREKKERFSLILESASTNQTSMYLCASSLSGQSYEQYFGPGTRLTVT.

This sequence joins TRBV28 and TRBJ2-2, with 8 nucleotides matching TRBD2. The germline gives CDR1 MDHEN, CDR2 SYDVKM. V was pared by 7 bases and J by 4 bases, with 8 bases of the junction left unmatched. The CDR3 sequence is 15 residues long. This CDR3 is CASTPRSGVTGELFF. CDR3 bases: TGTGCCAGCACCCCGCGTAGCGGGGTCACCGGGGAGCTGTTTTTT.

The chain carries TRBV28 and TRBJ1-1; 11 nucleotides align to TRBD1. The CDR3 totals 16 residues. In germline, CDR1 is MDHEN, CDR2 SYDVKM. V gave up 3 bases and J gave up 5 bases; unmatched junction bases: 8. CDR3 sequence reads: CASSFSDRGHGTEAFF. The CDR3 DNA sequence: TGTGCCAGCAGTTTTTCGGACAGGGGGCATGGGACTGAAGCTTTCTTT.

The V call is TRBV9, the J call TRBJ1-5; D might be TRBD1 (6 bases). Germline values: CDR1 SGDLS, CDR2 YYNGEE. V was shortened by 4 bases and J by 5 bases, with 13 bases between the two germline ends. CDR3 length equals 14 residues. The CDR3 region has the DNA TGTGCCAGCAGCCTCCGGGACACCCATCAGCCCCAGCATTTT. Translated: CASSLRDTHQPQHF.